This record covers a single T cell receptor (beta chain). What it binds is not known. Reverse transcription of roughly 0.45 to 1 ug RNA was performed with random hexamers. By means of immunoSEQ multiplex PCR, TCR beta CDR3 spanning 54 Vbeta and 13 Jbeta underwent amplification. TCRdb reanalysed the immunoSEQ multiplex PCR reads using MiXCR and keeps one entry per CDR3 protein. The table has over 350,000 distinct CDR3 sequences, around 83% seen once. This specimen belongs to a study of CD8 T cells in Susac syndrome. Notes on the study in general: The study conceded that relatively few individuals underwent its TCR sequencing and HLA analysis.

V lost 5 bases to trimming and J lost 9 bases; unmatched junction nucleotides: 10. This CDR3 has 15 amino acids. Germline values: CDR1 SEHNR, CDR2 FQNEAQ (reference sequence). The patients serving as multiple sclerosis controls were treatment-naive. They had stable or active relapsing-remitting disease and fulfilled revised McDonald criteria. Negative isolation was applied to CD8+ and CD4+ T cells, and FACS enrichment was applied to TEMRA cells. The sequenced sample consisted of CD8+ T cells from PBMCs. J is TRBJ2-1 and V is TRBV7-9; TRBD2 matches at 10 bases. The receptor comes from a human donor with multiple sclerosis. The CDR3 sequence: CASSPPPGLASEQFF. In DNA, the CDR3 is TGTGCCAGCAGCCCCCCCCCGGGACTAGCGAGTGAGCAGTTCTTC.